Detailed here is one TCR beta chain. The entry originates in a study of T-cell reconstitution after alpha-beta-depleted transplantation in children. V was shortened by 4 bases and J by 1 base, with 12 bases between the two germline ends. Germline V gene lookup returns CDR1 SGHRS and CDR2 YFSETQ. The CDR3 has 15 amino acids. For TCRbeta, the library was prepared with unique molecular identifiers. TCRdb ran MiXCR on the PCR reads and lists one entry per CDR3 protein. The table has hundreds of thousands of distinct CDR3 sequences, around an eighth seen once. The J gene is TRBJ1-5, the V gene TRBV5-1, with TRBD1 as a possible D gene (6 bases). This TCR came from a human donor who donated a stem cell graft to a child with combined immunodeficiency. The sample in question was PBMCs from the stem cell graft donor, obtained from the stem cell graft. CDR3 DNA sequence: TGCGCCAGCAGCCCCTACACAGGGAGCAATCAGCCCCAGCATTTT. This translates into CASSPYTGSNQPQHF.